The 16 T cell receptor beta chains below come from one sample, sequenced in a study of cytomegalovirus exposure and HLA in healthy donors. Use of 60 Vbeta and 13 Jbeta primers characterized the PCR. The protocol was immunoSEQ multiplex PCR, while the TCRdb copy is restricted to in-frame clones and leaves out a portion. The sample lists about 120,000 clones; roughly 83% were seen once. Sequencing used PBMCs. These receptor sequences come from a man aged 18 to 29 in good health and CMV-seronegative.

The genes are TRBV30 and TRBJ1-1; D is perhaps TRBD1 (5 bases). V shed 8 bases and J shed 0 bases, with 13 bases lying between them. Germline CDR1 GTSNPN, CDR2 SVGIG (reference sequence). The CDR3 runs to 13 residues. CDR3 sequence: CAINQGLNTEAFF. The CDR3 DNA reads as TGTGCCATAAACCAGGGCTTGAACACTGAAGCTTTCTTT.

The rearrangement joins TRBV11-3 to TRBJ2-5; the match to TRBD2 covers 13 bases. Germline V gives CDR1 SGHNT, CDR2 YENEEA. This CDR3 region has 18 residues. Losses at the gene ends were 0 bases for V and 5 bases for J; bases not matched to a gene: 9. The CDR3 loop is CASSLDTGTSGNRETQYF. CDR3 sequence (DNA): TGTGCCAGCAGCTTAGATACGGGGACTAGCGGGAATCGTGAGACCCAGTACTTC.

The chain joins TRBV30 to TRBJ2-2; 9 bases are shared with TRBD1. Germline V gene sequence: CDR1 GTSNPN, CDR2 SVGIG (reference sequence). Germline trimming cut 2 bases from V and 0 bases from J; bases unmatched to any gene: 1. The CDR3 extends over 15 amino acids. The CDR3 reads CAWSYRGPNTGELFF. For the CDR3, the DNA is TGTGCCTGGAGTTACAGGGGGCCGAACACCGGGGAGCTGTTTTTT.

V and J are TRBV5-1 and TRBJ2-4; TRBD1 agrees at 7 bases. CDR1 and CDR2 from the germline V gene are SGHRS and YFSETQ. This CDR3 region has 15 residues. After removal of 2 bases from V and 6 bases from J, the junction contained 8 bases not matched to a gene. The CDR3 protein is CASSLTGTDLNIQYF. In nucleotides, the CDR3 is TGCGCCAGCAGCTTAACCGGGACAGACCTAAACATTCAGTACTTC.

This clone has more than one count but fewer than ten. The chain is built from TRBV5-1 and TRBJ1-4; D is perhaps TRBD1 (6 bases). Germline values: CDR1 SGHRS, CDR2 YFSETQ. The V end was cut by 5 bases, the J end by 0 bases, with 11 bases between. The CDR3 is 15 amino acids. The CDR3 DNA is TGCGCCAGCAGAAGGGGGATCGCAACTAATGAAAAACTGTTTTTT. Residues: CASRRGIATNEKLFF.

This chain joins TRBV19 and TRBJ1-6, with TRBD1 identical over 8 bases. Germline trimming cut 8 bases from V and 10 bases from J; bases unmatched to any gene: 10. Germline V gives CDR1 LNHDA, CDR2 SQIVND (reference sequence). The CDR3 extends over 14 amino acids. CDR3 in DNA: TGTGCCAGTGGGATTCAGGGGGCGATCTCACCCCTCCACTTT. Its protein product is CASGIQGAISPLHF. Based on the CDR3 plus reference TRBV19 and TRBJ1-6, the full variable domain is DGGITQSPKYLFRKEGQNVTLSCEQNLNHDAMYWYRQDPGQGLRLIYYSQIVNDFQKGDIAEGYSVSREKKESFPLTVTSAQKNPTAFYLCASGIQGAISPLHFGNGTRLTVT.

This rearrangement joins TRBV7-8 to TRBJ1-3; 12 bases line up with TRBD1. The germline V gene has CDR1 SGHVS and CDR2 FQNEAQ. The CDR3 totals 19 residues. V was pared by 5 bases and J by 0 bases, with 11 bases of the junction left unmatched. CDR3 sequence reads: CASSPRTGTGGLSGNTIYF. CDR3 nucleotide sequence: TGTGCCAGCAGCCCGCGAACCGGGACAGGGGGCCTCTCTGGAAACACCATATATTTT.

This clone appeared once. The chain couples TRBV7-9 to TRBJ1-5; possibly TRBD1 for D (5 bases). Germline CDR1 is SEHNR and CDR2 is FQNEAQ (reference sequence). Trimming took 2 bases from V and 8 from J, leaving 10 bases between them. The CDR3 length is 13 residues. CDR3 in DNA: TGTGCCAGCAGCTTATCGACAGTCGAGCCCCAGCATTTT. Encoded protein: CASSLSTVEPQHF.

The genes are TRBV28 and TRBJ1-3; a possible D gene is TRBD1 (6 bases). The CDR3 is 15 residues long. V lost 8 bases to trimming and J lost 2 bases, with 16 bases between them. Germline-derived CDR1 and CDR2 are MDHEN and SYDVKM. The CDR3 protein is CASGTGGTAGNTIYF. The CDR3 DNA reads as TGTGCCAGCGGTACGGGGGGCACTGCTGGAAACACCATATATTTT. The full variable domain, with the rest looked up from reference TRBV28 and TRBJ1-3, is DVKVTQSSRYLVKRTGEKVFLECVQDMDHENMFWYRQDPGLGLRLIYFSYDVKMKEKGDIPEGYSVSREKKERFSLILESASTNQTSMYLCASGTGGTAGNTIYFGEGSWLTVV.

This chain uses TRBV6-5 with TRBJ1-1; TRBD1 matches 9 bases. The germline gives CDR1 MNHEY, CDR2 SVGAGI. This CDR3 spans 14 amino acids. J lost 9 bases, V lost 7 bases, and 12 bases had no gene match. CDR3 loop: CASTGQGRPNKAFF. The DNA of the CDR3 is TGTGCCAGCACGGGACAGGGTCGTCCGAACAAAGCTTTCTTT.

This clone was observed once. The rearrangement joins TRBV28 to TRBJ1-5; no clear D. V dropped 3 bases and J dropped 6 bases, with 9 bases sitting between them. The CDR3 consists of 13 residues. Germline values: CDR1 MDHEN, CDR2 SYDVKM. The DNA for the CDR3 is TGTGCCAGCAGTTTTTTGGGCACTCAGCCCCAGCATTTT. It is translated as CASSFLGTQPQHF.

The chain couples TRBV6-4 to TRBJ2-2, with 10 bases aligning to TRBD2. Germline values: CDR1 MRHNA, CDR2 SNTAGT. The CDR3 is 14 residues long. Losses at the gene ends were 6 bases for V and 3 bases for J; bases not matched to a gene: 1. DNA for the CDR3: TGTGCCAGCAGCCTAGCGGGAGACACCGGGGAGCTGTTTTTT. It specifies CASSLAGDTGELFF.

The chain carries TRBV7-8 and TRBJ2-2, with 8 bases identical to TRBD2. The germline V gene encodes CDR1 SGHVS and CDR2 FQNEAQ. V shed 5 bases, J shed 9 bases, and the junction held 5 bases outside the gene matches. The CDR3 is 13 amino acids. This CDR3 is CASSPGGPRELFF. The DNA of the CDR3 is TGTGCCAGCAGCCCGGGGGGGCCTAGGGAGCTGTTTTTT.

The chain couples TRBV5-4 to TRBJ2-5; TRBD1 matches 9 bases. The J segment lost 11 bases and the V segment lost 1 base, leaving 12 bases of the junction unmatched. Germline V gene data show CDR1 as SGHNT and CDR2 as YYREEE (reference sequence). The CDR3 runs 15 residues. CDR3 DNA: TGTGCCAGCAGCTTGCCGGGACAGGGTTTTAGTGTACAGTACTTC. Its protein is CASSLPGQGFSVQYF.

The chain combines TRBV15 with TRBJ2-7; maybe TRBD2 (7 bases). The CDR3 has 17 residues. Germline V gene data show CDR1 as LNHNV and CDR2 as YYDKDF (reference sequence). The V end lost 0 bases, the J end lost 1 base, and 16 bases lay between the germline ends. CDR3 bases: TGTGCCACCAGCAGAGACTGGGGGGGGGCCACGTCCTACGAGCAGTACTTC. Translation: CATSRDWGGATSYEQYF.

This chain uses TRBV27 with TRBJ1-1; maybe TRBD1 (5 bases). The CDR3 has 12 residues. V was cut by 5 bases and J by 4 bases, with 8 bases left in between. Germline V gene sequence: CDR1 MNHEY, CDR2 SMNVEV (reference sequence). This CDR3 reads CASSRDSTEAFF. The DNA for the CDR3 is TGTGCCAGCAGTAGAGACAGCACTGAAGCTTTCTTT.